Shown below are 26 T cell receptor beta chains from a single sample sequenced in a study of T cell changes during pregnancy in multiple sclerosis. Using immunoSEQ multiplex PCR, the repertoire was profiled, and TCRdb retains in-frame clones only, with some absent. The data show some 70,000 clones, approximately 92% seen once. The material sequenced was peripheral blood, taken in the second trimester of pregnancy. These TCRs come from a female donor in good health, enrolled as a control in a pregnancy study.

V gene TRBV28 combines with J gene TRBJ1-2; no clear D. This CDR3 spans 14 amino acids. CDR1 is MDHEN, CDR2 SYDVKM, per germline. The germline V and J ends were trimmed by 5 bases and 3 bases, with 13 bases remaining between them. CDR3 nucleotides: TGTGCCAGCAGTGAAGGGAGGTTTGACTATGGCTACACCTTC. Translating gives CASSEGRFDYGYTF.

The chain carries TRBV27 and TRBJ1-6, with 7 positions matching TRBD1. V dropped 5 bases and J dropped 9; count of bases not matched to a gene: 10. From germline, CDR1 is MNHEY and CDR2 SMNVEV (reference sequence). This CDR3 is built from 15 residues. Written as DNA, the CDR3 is TGTGCCAGCAGTCCCTGGACAGGTTCGCCTTCACCCCTCCACTTT. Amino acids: CASSPWTGSPSPLHF.

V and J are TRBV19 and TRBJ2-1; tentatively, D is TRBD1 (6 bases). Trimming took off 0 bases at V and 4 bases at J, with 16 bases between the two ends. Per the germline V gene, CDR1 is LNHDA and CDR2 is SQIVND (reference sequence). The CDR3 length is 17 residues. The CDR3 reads CASSIDGDNNRYNEQFF. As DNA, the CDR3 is TGTGCCAGTAGTATAGACGGGGACAACAACCGATACAATGAGCAGTTCTTC.

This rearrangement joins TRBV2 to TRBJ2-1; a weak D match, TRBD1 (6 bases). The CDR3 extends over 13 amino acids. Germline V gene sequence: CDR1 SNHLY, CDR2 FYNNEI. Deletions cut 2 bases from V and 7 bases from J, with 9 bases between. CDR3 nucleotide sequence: TGTGCCAGCAGTGAAACGAGGGGGAATGAGCAGTTCTTC. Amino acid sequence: CASSETRGNEQFF.

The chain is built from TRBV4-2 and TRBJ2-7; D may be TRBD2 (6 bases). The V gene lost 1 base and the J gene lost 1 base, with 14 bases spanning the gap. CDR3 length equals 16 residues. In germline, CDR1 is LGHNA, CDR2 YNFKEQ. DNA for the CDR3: TGTGCCAGCAGCCAAGCGGCGGGCGGGGTTTCCTACGAGCAGTACTTC. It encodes CASSQAAGGVSYEQYF.

CDR3 DNA sequence: TGTGCCAGCAGCTCAATCTGGGTTGCGGACAATGAGCAGTTCTTC. Protein: CASSSIWVADNEQFF. This chain connects TRBV7-9 to TRBJ2-1; D is unresolved. CDR1 and CDR2 (germline): SEHNR, FQNEAQ (reference sequence). V lost 4 bases to trimming and J lost 5 bases, with 15 bases between them. This CDR3 is built from 15 residues.

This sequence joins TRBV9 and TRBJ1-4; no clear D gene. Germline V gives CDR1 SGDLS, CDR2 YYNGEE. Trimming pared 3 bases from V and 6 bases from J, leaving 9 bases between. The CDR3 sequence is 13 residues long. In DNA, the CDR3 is TGTGCCAGCAGCGCCTTCCCTTATGAAAAACTGTTTTTT. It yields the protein CASSAFPYEKLFF. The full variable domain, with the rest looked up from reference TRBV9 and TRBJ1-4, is DSGVTQTPKHLITATGQRVTLRCSPRSGDLSVYWYQQSLDQGLQFLIQYYNGEERAKGNILERFSAQQFPDLHSELNLSSLELGDSALYFCASSAFPYEKLFFGSGTQLSVL.

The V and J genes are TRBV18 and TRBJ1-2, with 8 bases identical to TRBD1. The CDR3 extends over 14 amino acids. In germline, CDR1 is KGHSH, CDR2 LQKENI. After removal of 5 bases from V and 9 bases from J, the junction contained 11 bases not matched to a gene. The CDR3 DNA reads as TGTGCCAGCTCATCCAAGAACAGACAGGGGAGCTACACCTTC. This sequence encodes CASSSKNRQGSYTF.

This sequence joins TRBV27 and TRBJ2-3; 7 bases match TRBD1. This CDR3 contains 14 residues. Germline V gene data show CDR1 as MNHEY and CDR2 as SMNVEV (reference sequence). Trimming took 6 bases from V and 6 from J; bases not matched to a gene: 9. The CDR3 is CASRTGQSIDTQYF. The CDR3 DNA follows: TGTGCCAGCAGGACGGGACAGTCCATTGATACGCAGTATTTT.

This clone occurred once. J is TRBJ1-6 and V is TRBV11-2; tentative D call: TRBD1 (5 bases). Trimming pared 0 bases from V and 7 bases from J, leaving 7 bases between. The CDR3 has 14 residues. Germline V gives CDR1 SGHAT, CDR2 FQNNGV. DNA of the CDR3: TGTGCCAGCAGCTTAGAGCAGGGAAATTCACCCCTCCACTTT. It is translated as CASSLEQGNSPLHF.

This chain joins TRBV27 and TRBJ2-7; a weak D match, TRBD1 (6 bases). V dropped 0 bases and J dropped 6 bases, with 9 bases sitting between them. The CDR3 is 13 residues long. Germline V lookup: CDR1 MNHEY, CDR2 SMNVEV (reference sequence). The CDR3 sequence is CASSLSRGGEQYF. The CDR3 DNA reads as TGTGCCAGCAGTTTATCCAGGGGTGGCGAGCAGTACTTC.

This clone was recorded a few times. Here the CDR3 reads CASTLGTEAFF. The CDR3 nucleotides read TGTGCCAGCACCCTCGGGACTGAAGCTTTCTTT. The rearrangement uses TRBV7-9 and TRBJ1-1; the D is unclear. CDR3 length equals 11 residues. CDR1 is SEHNR, CDR2 FQNEAQ, per germline (reference sequence). V shed 7 bases and J shed 5 bases, with 8 bases lying between them.

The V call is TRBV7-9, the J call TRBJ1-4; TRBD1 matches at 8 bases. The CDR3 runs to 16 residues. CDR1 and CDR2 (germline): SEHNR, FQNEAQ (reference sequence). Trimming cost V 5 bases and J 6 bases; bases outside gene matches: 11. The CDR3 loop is CASSPSGGQGYEKLFF. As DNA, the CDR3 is TGTGCCAGCAGCCCCTCCGGCGGACAGGGATATGAAAAACTGTTTTTT. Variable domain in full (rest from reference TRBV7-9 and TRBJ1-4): DTGVSQNPRHKITKRGQNVTFRCDPISEHNRLYWYRQTLGQGPEFLTYFQNEAQLEKSRLLSDRFSAERPKGSFSTLEIQRTEQGDSAMYLCASSPSGGQGYEKLFFGSGTQLSVL.

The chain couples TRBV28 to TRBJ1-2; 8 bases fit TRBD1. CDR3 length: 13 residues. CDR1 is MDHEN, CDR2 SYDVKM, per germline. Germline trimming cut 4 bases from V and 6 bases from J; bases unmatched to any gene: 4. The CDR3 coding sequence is TGTGCCAGCAGTTCCCAGGGGGCAGATGGCTACACCTTC. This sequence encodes CASSSQGADGYTF.

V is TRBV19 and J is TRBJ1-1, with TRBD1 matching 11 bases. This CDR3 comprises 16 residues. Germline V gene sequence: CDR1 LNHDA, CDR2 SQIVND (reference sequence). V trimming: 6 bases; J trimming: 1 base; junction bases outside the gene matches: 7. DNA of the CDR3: TGTGCCAGTAGCACAGGACAGGGGGCGCGGAACACTGAAGCTTTCTTT. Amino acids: CASSTGQGARNTEAFF.

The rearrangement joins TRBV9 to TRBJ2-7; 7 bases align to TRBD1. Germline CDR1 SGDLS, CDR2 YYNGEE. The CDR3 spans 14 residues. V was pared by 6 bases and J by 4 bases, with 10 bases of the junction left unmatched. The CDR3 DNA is TGTGCCAGCAACCCCGGGACAGCAACGTACGAGCAGTACTTC. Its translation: CASNPGTATYEQYF.

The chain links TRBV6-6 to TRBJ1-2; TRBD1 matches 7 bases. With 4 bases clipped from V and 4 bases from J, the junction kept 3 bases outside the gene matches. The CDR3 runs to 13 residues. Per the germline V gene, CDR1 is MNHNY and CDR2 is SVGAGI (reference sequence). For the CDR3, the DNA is TGTGCCAGCAGTTCCCGGGACAGCTATGGCTACACCTTC. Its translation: CASSSRDSYGYTF.

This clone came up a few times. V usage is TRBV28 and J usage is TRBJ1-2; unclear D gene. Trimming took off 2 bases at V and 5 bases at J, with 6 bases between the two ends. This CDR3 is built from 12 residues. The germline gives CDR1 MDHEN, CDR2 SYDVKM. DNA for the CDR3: TGTGCCAGCAGTTTAACGGTTTATGGCTACACCTTC. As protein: CASSLTVYGYTF.

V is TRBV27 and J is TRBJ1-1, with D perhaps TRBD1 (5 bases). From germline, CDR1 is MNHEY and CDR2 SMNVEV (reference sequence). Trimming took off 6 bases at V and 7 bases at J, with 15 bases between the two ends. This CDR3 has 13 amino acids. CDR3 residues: CASRSGGGVEAFF. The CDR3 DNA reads TGTGCCAGCAGAAGCGGGGGAGGGGTTGAAGCTTTCTTT.

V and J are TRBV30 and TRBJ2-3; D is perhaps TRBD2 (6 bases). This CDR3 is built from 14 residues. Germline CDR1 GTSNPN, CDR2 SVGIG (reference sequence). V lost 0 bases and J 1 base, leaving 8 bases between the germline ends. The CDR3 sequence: CAWSVRGRTDTQYF. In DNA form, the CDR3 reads TGTGCCTGGAGTGTGCGGGGTCGCACAGATACGCAGTATTTT.

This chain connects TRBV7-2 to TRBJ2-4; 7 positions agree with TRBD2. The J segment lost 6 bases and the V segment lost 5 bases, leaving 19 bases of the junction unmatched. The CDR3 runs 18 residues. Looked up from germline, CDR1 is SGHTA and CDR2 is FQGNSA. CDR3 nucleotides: TGTGCCAGCAGCCCCCAGATCCCCGGGGCTAGCGGATCAAACATTCAGTACTTC. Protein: CASSPQIPGASGSNIQYF. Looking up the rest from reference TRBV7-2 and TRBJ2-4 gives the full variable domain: GAGVSQSPSNKVTEKGKDVELRCDPISGHTALYWYRQSLGQGLEFLIYFQGNSAPDKSGLPSDRFSAERTGGSVSTLTIQRTQQEDSAVYLCASSPQIPGASGSNIQYFGAGTRLSVL.

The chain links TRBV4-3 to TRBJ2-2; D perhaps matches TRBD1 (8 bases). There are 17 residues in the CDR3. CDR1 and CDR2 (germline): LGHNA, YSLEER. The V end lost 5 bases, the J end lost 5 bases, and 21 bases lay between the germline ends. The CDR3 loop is CASSGDRGGIGTGELFF. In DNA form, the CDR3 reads TGCGCCAGCAGCGGTGACAGGGGAGGGATAGGAACCGGGGAGCTGTTTTTT.

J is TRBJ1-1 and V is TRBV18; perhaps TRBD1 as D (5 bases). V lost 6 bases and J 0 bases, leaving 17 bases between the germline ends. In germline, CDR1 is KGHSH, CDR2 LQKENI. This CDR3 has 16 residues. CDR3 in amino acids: CASSQTASLLNTEAFF. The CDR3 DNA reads TGTGCCAGCTCGCAGACAGCTTCCCTTTTGAACACTGAAGCTTTCTTT.

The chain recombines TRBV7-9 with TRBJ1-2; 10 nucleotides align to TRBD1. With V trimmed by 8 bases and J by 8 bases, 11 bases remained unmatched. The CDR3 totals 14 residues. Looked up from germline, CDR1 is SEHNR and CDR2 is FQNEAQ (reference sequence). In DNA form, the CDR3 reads TGTGCCAGCCTGACAGGGGGCGCTTCGGACGGCTACACCTTC. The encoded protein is CASLTGGASDGYTF.

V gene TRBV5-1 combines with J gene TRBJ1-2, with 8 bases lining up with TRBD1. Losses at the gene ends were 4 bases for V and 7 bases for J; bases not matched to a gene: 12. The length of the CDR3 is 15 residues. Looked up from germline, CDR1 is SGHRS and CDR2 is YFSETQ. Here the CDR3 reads CASSTGTGLTGGYTF. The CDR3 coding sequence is TGCGCCAGCAGCACCGGGACAGGTTTGACAGGTGGCTACACCTTC.

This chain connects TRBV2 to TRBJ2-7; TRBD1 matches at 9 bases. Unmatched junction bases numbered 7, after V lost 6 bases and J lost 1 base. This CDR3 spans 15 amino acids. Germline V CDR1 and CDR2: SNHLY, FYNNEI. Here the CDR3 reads CASREEGTGSYEQYF. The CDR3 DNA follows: TGTGCCAGCAGAGAGGAGGGGACAGGGTCCTACGAGCAGTACTTC.